This T cell receptor (beta chain) was sequenced during a study of control samples from healthy donors and cancer patients. The CDR3 has 14 amino acids. The germline V gene encodes CDR1 ENHRY and CDR2 SYGVKD. V lost 10 bases, J lost 0 bases, and 15 bases lay in between. Only in-frame clones appear in the TCRdb table, and some are missing; sequencing was by immunoSEQ multiplex PCR. This table has 96,000 or so clones, approximately 93% appearing once. The chain recombines TRBV10-3 with TRBJ1-2; D is uncertain. The sample taken for sequencing was blood. The source of this sequence is a man in his late teens or twenties in good health. CDR3 sequence: CATKIAEANYGYTF. CDR3 DNA sequence: TGTGCCACCAAGATAGCGGAGGCTAACTATGGCTACACCTTC.